This TCR beta chain originates from a study of molecular identifiers for immune sequencing clone quantification. TCRdb re-called the PCR reads through MiXCR, storing one row per CDR3 protein. The sample records about half a million distinct CDR3 sequences, roughly 26% being singletons. The CDR3 sequence is 17 residues long. From germline, CDR1 is SGHTA and CDR2 FQGNSA. The V gene lost 1 base and the J gene lost 0 bases, with 12 bases spanning the gap. Naive CD8 libraries used 20,000 to 1,000,000 sorted cells and 10%, 30% or 50% RNA. Sorted naive CD8 T cells were those defined as CD8+CD4-CCR7+CD45RA+. This clonotype was counted at least ten times.

This TCR derives from a human donor in good health. Some libraries in this study had Jurkat cell RNA spiked in. The chain is built from TRBV7-2 and TRBJ1-4, with D possibly TRBD1 on 5 matching bases. Sequenced input: naive CD8+ T cells from blood, with Jurkat cell RNA spiked in. Subset: FACS-sorted CD8+CD4-CCR7+CD45RA+ naive T cells. The CDR3 protein is CASSLDPGFATNEKLFF. In nucleotides, the CDR3 is TGTGCCAGCAGCTTAGACCCAGGGTTTGCAACTAATGAAAAACTGTTTTTT. The complete variable domain, with remaining parts taken from reference TRBV7-2 and TRBJ1-4, reads GAGVSQSPSNKVTEKGKDVELRCDPISGHTALYWYRQSLGQGLEFLIYFQGNSAPDKSGLPSDRFSAERTGGSVSTLTIQRTQQEDSAVYLCASSLDPGFATNEKLFFGSGTQLSVL.